This T cell receptor (beta chain) was retrieved from a study of shared clonotypes between healthy human individuals (dated by TCRdb to the early 2020s). Describing the broader study: The cohort included a few men and a couple of women between 18 and 49 years of age. To estimate repertoire size and how much clonotypes are shared between individuals, the study performed deep sequencing of blood TCR repertoires from about five healthy adults. To increase sequencing depth and limit assay-specific biases, different laboratories used diverse techniques to prepare libraries and sequence TCR repertoires. Leukapheresis yielded between about 0.8 and 9.5 billion PBMCs per donor.

The investigation overall reported the following: Pairwise subsampling indicated that sequencing depth was expected to affect the degree of clonotype sharing among donors. The small number of donors limited the genetic and exposure-history diversity represented. Sampling was restricted to blood, and TCR repertoires in tissues likely differ from the TCR repertoires found in blood.

Using the deep immunoSEQ assay, multiplex PCR amplified TCR CDR3 regions from genomic DNA. Extracted genomic DNA from each cell subset was distributed evenly across all wells of several immunoSEQ 96-well plates, and each plate was treated as a replicate. For unsorted PBMC, roughly 0.3 ug genomic DNA, equal to tens of thousands of T cell genomes, was loaded into each replicate PCR. Ten immunoSEQ deep assay plates were used to sequence unsorted PBMC genomic DNA. Purified libraries were quantified with a Qubit 3.0 fluorometer, sized on a Bioanalyzer 2100, and re-quantified with the KAPA Library Quantification kit. Every immunoSEQ 96-well plate was sequenced on a dedicated single-read 150-cycle Illumina NextSeq 550 flow cell. Per the original workflow: The immunoSEQ output contained only junctional sequences without quality scores, so filtering could not match that applied to full-length reads. To assign V/J genes and CDR3, sequences were annotated using PyIR, a Python wrapper for IgBLAST v1.9, with IMGT germline references. Reads were filtered out if the reads had weak V/J assignments (E-value above 1e-6), no CDR3, stop codons, out-of-frame junctions, or ambiguous translated residues. V3J clonotypes were defined by identical inferred V gene, J gene, and CDR3 amino acid sequence. To compute the percentage overlap between repertoires, the number of shared unique clonotypes was divided by the size of the smaller repertoire. Repertoire richness was assessed with RTK rarefaction, the Chao1 estimator, and Recon v2.1 estimates of unobserved clonotypes. TCRdb stores this immuneACCESS table with in-frame sequences only. Part of the clones is absent; in the studies checked, under half of the shortfall reflects unresolved V genes, and no reason is known for the rest. That table is the source of V, J and clone size, and D and trimming were worked out from the DNA. For this sample there are about 450,000 clones; 70% to 80% appear just once. Approximately 12% of the sample goes to the ten largest clones.

The donors were healthy, HIV-negative adults with no recently reported acute infections or vaccinations. Only Caucasian adults living in Nashville, Tennessee, USA were represented among the donors. In the unsorted samples, roughly 90 million PBMCs were counted, and genomic DNA was extracted using the QIAamp DNA Blood Mini kit. After blood collection by leukapheresis, PBMCs were isolated using Ficoll-Histopaque density gradient centrifugation and then cryopreserved in the vapor phase of liquid nitrogen. To note about this clone: Its specific antigen is unknown. This sequence may be a read error, since a much larger clone differs from it by one base.

The sample consisted of PBMCs. This TCR was recovered from a woman between 40 and 50 years old in good health. Some clones in this sample may be carry-over from other donors' samples.

The CDR3 corresponds to CIVSGTTEAFF. The bases are TGCATCGTTTCAGGGACCACTGAAGCTTTCTTT. The chain is made from TRBV29-1 and TRBJ1-1, with TRBD1 perhaps the D gene, on 5 matching bases. In the germline V gene, CDR1 corresponds to SQVTM and CDR2 to ANQGSEA. Inclusive of the bounding cysteine and phenylalanine, the CDR3 is 11 residues long. Of all the DNA, just the CDR3 is kept, 33 bases in frame from base 1.